These 27 T cell receptor beta chains share one sample of origin, sequenced in a study of Graves' ophthalmopathy and Graves' hyperthyroidism. CDR3 regions of TCR beta were amplified from RNA transcripts. First-round RT-PCR employed HTBI primers, with a second-round multiplex PCR after it. TCRdb re-called the multiplex PCR reads through MiXCR, storing one row per CDR3 protein. The sample includes almost 750,000 distinct CDR3 sequences, around 40% of them seen just once. The sequenced material came from peripheral blood. Receptors originate from an adult man with Graves' ophthalmopathy.

The rearrangement uses TRBV11-2 and TRBJ2-7, with unresolved D. The length of the CDR3 is 9 residues. With 7 bases removed from V and 7 bases from J, the gap between germline ends came to 5 bases. Germline-derived CDR1 and CDR2 are SGHAT and FQNNGV. CDR3 DNA sequence: TGTGCCAGCAAGAGAGAGCAGTACTTC. Translated: CASKREQYF.

V and J are TRBV11-2 and TRBJ2-3; D gene uncertain. From germline, CDR1 is SGHAT and CDR2 FQNNGV. This CDR3 is 13 amino acids long. Deletions cut 1 base from V and 4 bases from J, with 6 bases between. For the CDR3, the DNA is TGTGCCAGCAGCTTAGCGATGGCAGATACGCAGTATTTT. Its translation: CASSLAMADTQYF.

This clonotype showed up many times. The chain couples TRBV12-3 or TRBV12-4 to TRBJ2-2; 10 bases fit TRBD1. CDR3 size: 15 residues. Trimming cost V 8 bases and J 3 bases; bases outside gene matches: 6. The CDR3 DNA reads TGTGCCAGCCGATCCGGGACAGGGGACACCGGGGAGCTGTTTTTT. Protein sequence: CASRSGTGDTGELFF.

The V and J genes are TRBV12-3 or TRBV12-4 and TRBJ1-1; 9 nucleotides match TRBD1. This CDR3 spans 13 amino acids. V gave up 5 bases and J gave up 6 bases; unmatched junction bases: 4. The CDR3 region has the DNA TGTGCCAGCAGTACGACAGGGGGTTCTGAAGCTTTCTTT. It translates to CASSTTGGSEAFF.

This clonotype has only a few counts. This chain uses TRBV7-2 with TRBJ1-1; 10 nucleotides line up with TRBD1. Germline V lookup: CDR1 SGHTA, CDR2 FQGNSA. The CDR3 is 15 amino acids. Germline trimming cut 2 bases from V and 10 bases from J; bases unmatched to any gene: 10. This CDR3 reads CASSLYSGTGERAFF. The CDR3 region has the DNA TGTGCCAGCAGCTTATACTCCGGGACAGGGGAGAGAGCTTTCTTT.

This clonotype was picked up many times. This chain uses TRBV6-5 with TRBJ1-2; a possible D gene is TRBD1 (5 bases). Per the germline V gene, CDR1 is MNHEY and CDR2 is SVGAGI. V was pared by 6 bases and J by 4 bases, with 9 bases between. The CDR3 is 12 residues long. CDR3 DNA sequence: TGTGCCAGCAGGGCGACAGCCTATGGCTACACCTTC. This translates into CASRATAYGYTF.

The V gene is TRBV15, the J gene TRBJ2-5; 10 positions agree with TRBD1. CDR3 length equals 15 residues. The trim removed 0 bases at V and 5 bases at J, leaving 3 bases unmatched. The germline V gene encodes CDR1 LNHNV and CDR2 YYDKDF (reference sequence). The DNA of the CDR3 is TGTGCCACCAGCAGAGAGGGGACAGGGGACGAGACCCAGTACTTC. This codes for CATSREGTGDETQYF.

In its sample, this clonotype was seen many times. The V gene is TRBV15, the J gene TRBJ1-1; a weak D match, TRBD1 (5 bases). CDR1 LNHNV and CDR2 YYDKDF come from the germline V gene (reference sequence). The CDR3 runs to 13 residues. Trimming shortened V by 4 bases and J by 5 bases, and 11 bases separated the two germline ends. Here the CDR3 reads CATSTGRETEAFF. In DNA, the CDR3 is TGTGCCACCAGCACCGGCAGGGAAACTGAAGCTTTCTTT.

V and J are TRBV15 and TRBJ2-3; 7 nucleotides align to TRBD1. V was clipped by 1 base and J by 4 bases; unmatched bases: 5. Germline V gene lookup returns CDR1 LNHNV and CDR2 YYDKDF (reference sequence). The CDR3 runs to 15 residues. The CDR3 loop is CATSRGDRVPDTQYF. The CDR3 DNA reads as TGTGCCACCAGCAGAGGAGACAGGGTTCCAGATACGCAGTATTTT.

This clonotype appeared many times. The CDR3 region has the DNA TGCGCCAGCAGTGAGAAGACAGGCAGGAACACTGAAGCTTTCTTT. This encodes CASSEKTGRNTEAFF. The rearrangement uses TRBV10-1 and TRBJ1-1; possible D gene TRBD1, 6 bases. The germline V gene encodes CDR1 WNHNN and CDR2 SYGVQD (reference sequence). V shed 2 bases and J shed 1 base, with 11 bases lying between them. This CDR3 comprises 15 residues.

This clonotype has only one observation. V and J are TRBV7-9 and TRBJ2-2; a possible D gene is TRBD1 (5 bases). V was clipped by 1 base and J by 0 bases, with 9 bases between them. CDR1 is SEHNR, CDR2 FQNEAQ, per germline (reference sequence). The CDR3 sequence is 16 residues long. This chain's CDR3 is CASSLVRDANTGELFF. The DNA of the CDR3 is TGTGCCAGCAGCTTAGTCAGGGATGCGAACACCGGGGAGCTGTTTTTT.

This clonotype was seen only a few times. The V gene is TRBV2, the J gene TRBJ1-2, with D possibly TRBD1 on 6 matching bases. From germline, CDR1 is SNHLY and CDR2 FYNNEI. V gave up 3 bases and J gave up 10 bases, with 9 bases separating them. This CDR3 spans 11 amino acids. This chain's CDR3 is CASSEGGPYTF. In DNA form, the CDR3 reads TGTGCCAGCAGTGAGGGGGGCCCCTACACCTTC.

The CDR3 loop is CAISELLGQMNTEAFF. In DNA, the CDR3 is TGTGCCATCAGTGAACTGTTAGGACAAATGAACACTGAAGCTTTCTTT. This chain uses TRBV10-3 with TRBJ1-1, with D perhaps TRBD1 (5 bases). Trimming left V 3 bases short and J 0 bases short, with 14 bases between. Germline lookup yields CDR1 ENHRY and CDR2 SYGVKD. The CDR3 is 16 amino acids.

V is TRBV11-2 and J is TRBJ1-2; no reliable D call. The germline V and J ends were trimmed by 11 bases and 6 bases, with 13 bases remaining between them. There are 11 residues in the CDR3. The germline V gene encodes CDR1 SGHAT and CDR2 FQNNGV. As DNA, the CDR3 is TGTGCCTGGATTCGGGGAGATGGCTACACCTTC. Its translation is CAWIRGDGYTF.

Only one count was recorded for this clonotype. This chain connects TRBV10-3 to TRBJ1-1; no reliable D call. V lost 10 bases and J 5 bases, leaving 14 bases between the germline ends. The CDR3 has 12 residues. From germline, CDR1 is ENHRY and CDR2 SYGVKD. In nucleotides, the CDR3 is TGTGCCACACTTGCCTCGGCGACTGAAGCTTTCTTT. Protein product: CATLASATEAFF.

This clonotype has at least ten counts. CDR3 amino acids: CASSYPGRQQETQYF. For the CDR3, the DNA is TGTGCCAGCAGCTACCCGGGACGGCAACAAGAGACCCAGTACTTC. The chain recombines TRBV7-7 with TRBJ2-5; possibly TRBD1 or TRBD2 for D (5 bases each). Germline V lookup: CDR1 SSHAT, CDR2 FNYEAQ (reference sequence). CDR3 size: 15 residues. The V end was cut by 4 bases, the J end by 2 bases, with 14 bases between.

The V and J genes are TRBV5-5 and TRBJ1-2; 12 positions agree with TRBD1. The CDR3 loop spans 15 amino acids. The ends lost 3 bases at V and 6 bases at J; junction bases unmatched: 6. The germline gives CDR1 SGHKS, CDR2 YYEKEE (reference sequence). CDR3 in DNA: TGTGCCAGCAGCTCGGGACAGGGGGCGATAAATGGCTACACCTTC. Protein: CASSSGQGAINGYTF.

In this sample, this clonotype turned up a few times. The V gene is TRBV6-1, the J gene TRBJ1-2, with a weak D call TRBD1 (5 bases). V was pared by 8 bases and J by 4 bases, with 11 bases between. The germline gives CDR1 MNHNS, CDR2 SASEGT. The length of the CDR3 is 12 residues. The CDR3, as DNA: TGTGCCAGCGCTTCGGGGGTCTATGGCTACACCTTC. This encodes CASASGVYGYTF.

This sequence joins TRBV10-3 and TRBJ1-6; D is unclear. Per the germline V gene, CDR1 is ENHRY and CDR2 is SYGVKD. V was cut by 1 base and J by 7 bases, with 2 bases left in between. This CDR3 contains 12 residues. Here the CDR3 reads CAISELNSPLHF. The CDR3 DNA follows: TGTGCCATCAGTGAGTTGAATTCACCCCTCCACTTT.

This chain links TRBV20-1 with TRBJ1-1, with TRBD1 as a possible D gene (5 bases). Per the germline V gene, CDR1 is DFQATT and CDR2 is SNEGSKA (reference sequence). The germline V and J ends were trimmed by 5 bases and 1 base, with 14 bases remaining between them. This CDR3 has 14 amino acids. The chain's CDR3 is CSASLRTSNTEAFF. Here the CDR3 DNA reads TGCAGTGCTTCGCTTCGGACATCGAACACTGAAGCTTTCTTT.

As to this clonotype: One junction end disagrees with the germline gene, perhaps due to a read error. CDR3 coding DNA: TGTGCCAGCAGTTACCGACGGACGGGTCCCTACGAGCAGTACTTC. It codes for CASSYRRTGPYEQYF. This chain uses TRBV10-3 with TRBJ2-7, with D hard to call. CDR1 and CDR2 (germline): ENHRY, SYGVKD. The length of the CDR3 is 15 residues.

The rearrangement joins TRBV27 to TRBJ2-5, with 14 positions matching TRBD2. The germline V gene has CDR1 MNHEY and CDR2 SMNVEV (reference sequence). This CDR3 spans 19 amino acids. V shed 5 bases and J 4 bases; nucleotides not matched to a gene: 15. The DNA for the CDR3 is TGTGCCAGCAGTGGTTCGCGTACCGGGACTAGCGGGGGAGGAGAGACCCAGTACTTC. Translated, it gives CASSGSRTGTSGGGETQYF.

This clonotype was detected many times. This chain connects TRBV9 to TRBJ2-5; D might be TRBD2 (6 bases). V gave up 6 bases and J gave up 1 base, with 16 bases separating them. The CDR3 extends over 15 amino acids. Per germline, CDR1 SGDLS and CDR2 YYNGEE. The CDR3 coding sequence is TGTGCCAGCACCCCGGAGGGACGGATCCAAGAGACCCAGTACTTC. This encodes CASTPEGRIQETQYF.

Comment on this clonotype: A much larger clone lies a single base off, so this may be a read error. The CDR3 spells CAGSLGTGDTEAFF. CDR3 in DNA: TGTGCCGGCAGCTTAGGGACAGGGGACACTGAAGCTTTCTTT. This sequence joins TRBV25-1 and TRBJ1-1, with 10 bases fitting TRBD1. This CDR3 comprises 14 residues. Germline CDR1 MGHDK, CDR2 SYGVNS.

The chain joins TRBV25-1 to TRBJ1-1; 8 bases match TRBD1. The germline V gene has CDR1 MGHDK and CDR2 SYGVNS. CDR3 length: 16 amino acids. The V and J ends lost 6 bases and 4 bases, in that order; junction bases with no gene match: 13. The CDR3 sequence is CASSPGQGSSFTEAFF. The CDR3 DNA sequence: TGTGCCAGCAGCCCCGGACAGGGTTCCTCTTTCACTGAAGCTTTCTTT.

This clonotype showed up just a few times. The chain recombines TRBV6-5 with TRBJ2-6; D is uncertain. Trimming pared 5 bases from V and 0 bases from J, leaving 11 bases between. Germline V lookup: CDR1 MNHEY, CDR2 SVGAGI. CDR3 length equals 16 residues. In nucleotides, the CDR3 is TGTGCCAGCAGTAAGGACCCTAGCTCTGGGGCCAACGTCCTGACTTTC. This sequence encodes CASSKDPSSGANVLTF.

This clonotype has a handful of counts. This chain's CDR3 is CASSQEVRSYEQYF. Here the CDR3 DNA reads TGCGCCAGCAGCCAAGAGGTCAGGAGCTACGAGCAGTACTTC. V is TRBV4-1 and J is TRBJ2-7; D is undetermined. This CDR3 region has 14 residues. V was shortened by 0 bases and J by 3 bases, with 9 bases between the two germline ends. From germline, CDR1 is MGHRA and CDR2 YSYEKL.